Given below is one TCR beta chain in context. Its antigen is unknown. The CDR3 totals 13 residues. Per the germline V gene, CDR1 is MNHEY and CDR2 is SVGAGI. V gave up 6 bases and J gave up 3 bases; unmatched junction bases: 5. The PCR used 60 Vbeta and 13 Jbeta primers. Repertoires were generated with immunoSEQ multiplex PCR, while TCRdb's copy carries only in-frame clones and drops some. The sample contains about 200,000 clones, 80% to 85% of which appear only once. These data come from a study of cytomegalovirus exposure and HLA in healthy donors. Study observations and caveats: Researchers had no immune exposure information except CMV serostatus available. Reports state that TCR beta sequences accurately predicted most subjects' HLA-A and HLA-B alleles.

The V gene is TRBV6-5, the J gene TRBJ2-7; TRBD1 matches 7 bases. Source material: PBMCs. This TCR derives from a woman aged 50 to 65 in good health and CMV-seropositive. CDR3 in amino acids: CASSRDSNYEQYF. As DNA, the CDR3 is TGTGCCAGCAGCCGGGACAGCAACTACGAGCAGTACTTC.